The following is a T cell receptor beta chain sequence with its context. Its antigen is undetermined. These data come from a study of cytomegalovirus exposure and HLA in healthy donors. Study conclusions and caveats: Specific recognition of CMV antigens was confirmed in vitro for three chains (all CMV-associated). Cytomegalovirus status was reportedly diagnosed by the classifier with high specificity and sensitivity.

Trimming cost V 10 bases and J 6 bases; bases outside gene matches: 4. Germline assignment: CDR1 LGHNA and CDR2 YSLEER. This CDR3 spans 11 amino acids. The primer mix had 60 Vbeta and 13 Jbeta primers. Only in-frame clones appear in the TCRdb table, and some are missing; sequencing was by immunoSEQ multiplex PCR. The sample consists of about 57,000 clones, roughly 83% of them appearing once. The sequencing sample was made of PBMCs. The origin of this receptor is a man under 40 in good health and CMV-seronegative. The chain joins TRBV4-3 to TRBJ1-1; the match to TRBD1 covers 8 bases. CDR3 bases: TGCGCCACCTCACAGGGGGCTGAAGCTTTCTTT. This translates into CATSQGAEAFF.